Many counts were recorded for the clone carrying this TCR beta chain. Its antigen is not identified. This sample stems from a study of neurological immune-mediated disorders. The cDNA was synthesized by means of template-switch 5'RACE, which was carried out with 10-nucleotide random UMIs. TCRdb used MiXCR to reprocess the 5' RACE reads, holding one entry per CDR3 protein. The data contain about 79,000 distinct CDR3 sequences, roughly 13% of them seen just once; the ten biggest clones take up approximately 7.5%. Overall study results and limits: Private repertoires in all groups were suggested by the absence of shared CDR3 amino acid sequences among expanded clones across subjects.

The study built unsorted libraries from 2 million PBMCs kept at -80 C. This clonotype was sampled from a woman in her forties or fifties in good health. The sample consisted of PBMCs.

The chain's CDR3 is CASSPPRLAGGNEQFF. The CDR3 nucleotides are TGTGCCAGCAGCCCCCCCCGACTAGCGGGAGGCAATGAGCAGTTCTTC. The chain carries TRBV12-3 or TRBV12-4 and TRBJ2-1, with 13 bases identical to TRBD2. V shed 6 bases, J shed 6 bases, and the junction held 8 bases outside the gene matches. The CDR3 sequence is 16 residues long.